This TCR beta chain is from a study of vaccination and CD4 T cells after COVID-19 (dated 2022 in TCRdb). In the study overall: In the convalescent cohort there were six males and four females, among whom were two Hispanic individuals, seven Caucasians, two Asians and one multiracial person. Overlapping spike peptide pools from SARS-CoV-2 and from the common cold coronaviruses HCoV-NL63, HCoV-OC43 and HCoV-229E were used as culture stimuli. As controls, cultures received a CEFX viral epitope pool (the positive control), an HIV-1 Nef peptide pool (the negative control), or no peptide at all. Participants got two doses of the Pfizer-BioNTech BNT162b2 vaccine (n=8) or two doses of the Moderna mRNA-1273 vaccine (n=2). In 10 COVID-19 convalescent patients and a few infection-naive healthy vaccine recipients, the spike-specific CD4+ TCR repertoire before mRNA vaccination was compared with the repertoire after mRNA vaccination. Post-COVID blood samples were collected from convalescent patients a median of around 100 days after diagnosis, with a range of about 30 to 161 days. At the TCR clonotype level, an earlier paper using these donors assessed memory CD4+ T cell crossreactivity between SARS-CoV-2 and common cold coronavirus spike proteins. The time from the second vaccine dose to post-vaccine blood sampling had a median of roughly 72 days and ranged from roughly 13 to 241 days.

CDR1 KGHSY and CDR2 FQNENV were looked up in the germline V gene. The cysteine opens and the phenylalanine closes a CDR3 of 16 amino acids. The DNA shown is the 48-base CDR3, in frame from base 1. Compared with germline, V lacks 4 bases and J lacks 6 bases; bases without a gene match: 6. Receptors were amplified or captured by PCR. DNA from cultured CD4+ T cells underwent TCR sequencing with the Oncomine TCR Beta short-read assay at the Johns Hopkins FTIC core. The QIAamp micro DNA kit was used to extract genomic DNA from the cultured CD4+ T cells. The Oncomine TCR Beta libraries from cultured CD4+ T cells were pooled using unique dual indexes and then sequenced on an Illumina iSeq 100. The paper's processing steps were these. Non-productive sequences were removed, and CDR3s not starting with C, not ending with F or W, or shorter than 7 amino acids were discarded. Antigen-specific clonotypes were identified using the MANAFEST web application through comparison of peptide-stimulated wells with reference and other culture wells. Positive clones required FDR below 0.05, an odds ratio above 5, and productive frequency above 0.1% in at least two of three replicate wells. A clonotype counted as cross-reactive if it showed significant expansion both in the SARS-CoV-2 spike wells and in at least one common cold coronavirus spike condition. Using R version 3.6.1, CDR3 homology was evaluated through Levenshtein distances (stringdist) along with unrooted phylogenetic trees (ape). The public sequencing data were trimmed at Q25 with fastp and processed into clonotypes with MiXCR by TCRdb, which kept only in-frame beta chains. Every entry covers one CDR3 protein and lists the most common genes and DNA from its rows. TCRdb's processing, not the study's, gives the V and J calls here. The sample yields about 5,400 distinct CDR3 sequences; approximately 62% were counted once. The ten largest make up less than 55% of the sample.

On the study overall, not on this receptor specifically: Of the vaccine-specific clones in convalescent patients, 304 of 307, or nearly all, reacted only to SARS-CoV-2 spike and did not cross-react with common cold coronaviruses. In convalescent patients, a median roughly 83% of post-vaccine SARS-CoV-2-reactive clones were detected only after vaccination, and vaccine-specific priming was suggested by this finding. Relatively few convalescent patients were included in the study, and early timepoints after natural infection were not analyzed. Although the median number of SARS-CoV-2-reactive clonotypes went up from around 20 after infection to 38 after vaccination, the increase was not significant.

As concerns this clonotype: The antigen this receptor binds is unknown. No quality values exist for individual bases; no much larger clone is one base distant.

Per the publication, the treatment or condition label means: roughly 11-day PBMC culture with coronavirus spike peptide pools or control peptides (ViraFEST assay). CD4+ T cells from unexposed donors were collected before the COVID-19 pandemic (2011-2018). The study used the ViraFEST assay, which expanded antigen-specific T cells with peptide pools and then identified expanded clonotypes by TCR sequencing. Each well held millions of PBMCs cultured with roughly 10 ug/ml peptide pools in IMDM containing 5% human AB serum and 9 to 10 IU/ml IL-2. On days 3 and 7, half of the culture medium was replaced with fresh IL-2-containing medium. After around 11 days of culture, CD4+ T cells were isolated by negative selection with the EasySep CD4+ T cell isolation kit. As cell numbers permitted, CD4+ T cells from unexposed donors were tested for reactivity to SARS-CoV-2 S and N and to four common cold coronavirus spike pools. Ficoll-Paque Plus gradient centrifugation was used to isolate PBMCs from whole blood, and the isolated PBMCs were then either used fresh or cryopreserved at -140C. Each culture condition was generally run in triplicate wells. Leukapheresis product for the unexposed donors was purchased commercially.

This receptor was identified in a human donor in good health. The sequence joins TRBV16 to TRBJ2-7; TRBD2 fits 16 bases in the junction. Sample: CD4+ T cells from blood, cultured in vitro. The encoded CDR3 is CASSPGLAGGPVEQYF. DNA sequence: TGTGCCAGCAGCCCGGGACTAGCGGGAGGGCCTGTCGAGCAGTACTTC. The variable domain in full, with residues beyond the CDR3 obtained from the reference TRBV16 and TRBJ2-7 genes, is GEEVAQTPKHLVRGEGQKAKLYCAPIKGHSYVFWYQQVLKNEFKFLISFQNENVFDETGMPKERFSAKCLPNSPCSLEIQATKLEDSAVYFCASSPGLAGGPVEQYFGPGTRLTVT.